Described below is a single TCR beta chain sequence and its context. These data belong to a study of response to subunit inactivated influenza vaccine. The V gene's germline CDR1 is MNHEY and CDR2 SVGAGI. The CDR3 length is 16 residues. Trimming removed 0 bases at V and 7 bases at J, with 15 bases between. TCRdb independently ran MiXCR on the RT-PCR reads; one entry per CDR3 protein. Of some 540,000 distinct CDR3 sequences listed, around a quarter were seen once; the top ten hold about 2.8%. These data were also reused for a study on T cells expressing NK-cell markers. That study reports: With UMIs, 5'RACE template switching was used to make TCR beta cDNA.

The V and J genes are TRBV6-5 and TRBJ1-4; D gene ambiguous. The sequences come from CD4+ T cells sorted from PBMCs, collected approximately 13 days after vaccination. The sequence was collected from a man aged 45-65 years who received an inactivated influenza vaccine. CDR3 sequence: CASSYSWAGNGEKLFF. In nucleotides, the CDR3 is TGTGCCAGCAGTTACTCCTGGGCGGGTAACGGTGAAAAACTGTTTTTT.